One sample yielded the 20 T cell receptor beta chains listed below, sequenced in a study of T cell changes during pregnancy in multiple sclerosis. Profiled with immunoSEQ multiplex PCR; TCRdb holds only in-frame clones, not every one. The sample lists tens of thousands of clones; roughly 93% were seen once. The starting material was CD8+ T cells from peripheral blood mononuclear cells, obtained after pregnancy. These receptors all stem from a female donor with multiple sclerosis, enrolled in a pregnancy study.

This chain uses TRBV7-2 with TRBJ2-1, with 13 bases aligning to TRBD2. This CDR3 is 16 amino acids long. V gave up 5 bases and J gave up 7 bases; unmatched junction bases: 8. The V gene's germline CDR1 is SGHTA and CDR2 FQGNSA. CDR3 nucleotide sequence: TGTGCCAGCAGCATAACCGGGACTAGCGGGGAAAATGAGCAGTTCTTC. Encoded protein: CASSITGTSGENEQFF.

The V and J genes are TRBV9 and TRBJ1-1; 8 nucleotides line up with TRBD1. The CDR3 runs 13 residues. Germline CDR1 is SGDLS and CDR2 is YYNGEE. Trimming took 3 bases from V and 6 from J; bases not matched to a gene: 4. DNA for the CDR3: TGTGCCAGCAGCGACGGGACAGGCTCTGAAGCTTTCTTT. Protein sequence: CASSDGTGSEAFF.

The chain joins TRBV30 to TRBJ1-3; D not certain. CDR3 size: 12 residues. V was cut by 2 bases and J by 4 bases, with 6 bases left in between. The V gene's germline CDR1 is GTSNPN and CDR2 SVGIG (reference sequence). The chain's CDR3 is CAWSPAGNTIYF. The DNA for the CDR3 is TGTGCCTGGAGTCCCGCGGGAAACACCATATATTTT. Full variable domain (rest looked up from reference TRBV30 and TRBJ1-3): SQTIHQWPATLVQPVGSPLSLECTVEGTSNPNLYWYRQAAGRGLQLLFYSVGIGQISSEVPQNLSASRPQDRQFILSSKKLLLSDSGFYLCAWSPAGNTIYFGEGSWLTVV.

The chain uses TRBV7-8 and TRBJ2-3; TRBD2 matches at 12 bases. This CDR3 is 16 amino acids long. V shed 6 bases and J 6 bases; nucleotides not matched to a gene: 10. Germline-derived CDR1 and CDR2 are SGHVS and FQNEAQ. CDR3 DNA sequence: TGTGCCAGCAGTCGTCCTAGCGGGGGGGTTTCTGATACGCAGTATTTT. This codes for CASSRPSGGVSDTQYF.

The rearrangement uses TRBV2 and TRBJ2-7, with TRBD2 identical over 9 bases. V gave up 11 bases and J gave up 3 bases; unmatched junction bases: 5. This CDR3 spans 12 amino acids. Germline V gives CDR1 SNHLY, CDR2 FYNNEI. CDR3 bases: TGTGCCCGGGGGACTAGCAGCTACGAGCAGTACTTC. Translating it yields CARGTSSYEQYF.

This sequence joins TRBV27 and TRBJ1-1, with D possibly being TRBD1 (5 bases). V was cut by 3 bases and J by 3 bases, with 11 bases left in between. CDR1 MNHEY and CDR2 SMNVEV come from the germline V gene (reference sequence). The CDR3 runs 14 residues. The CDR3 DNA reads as TGTGCCAGCAGTTTCGCGCAGGGCGACACTGAAGCTTTCTTT. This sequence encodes CASSFAQGDTEAFF.

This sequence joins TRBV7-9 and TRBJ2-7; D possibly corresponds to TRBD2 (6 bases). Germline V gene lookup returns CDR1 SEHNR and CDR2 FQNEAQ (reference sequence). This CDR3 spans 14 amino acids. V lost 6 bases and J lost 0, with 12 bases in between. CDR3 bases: TGTGCCAGCAGGTCCGGGACTGACTCCTACGAGCAGTACTTC. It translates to CASRSGTDSYEQYF.

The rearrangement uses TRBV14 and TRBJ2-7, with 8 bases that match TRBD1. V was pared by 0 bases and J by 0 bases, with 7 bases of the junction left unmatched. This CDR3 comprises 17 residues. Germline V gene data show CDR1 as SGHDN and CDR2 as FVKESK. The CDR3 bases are TGTGCCAGCAGCCAAGATTTTTGGACAGGGAGCTCCTACGAGCAGTACTTC. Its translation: CASSQDFWTGSSYEQYF.

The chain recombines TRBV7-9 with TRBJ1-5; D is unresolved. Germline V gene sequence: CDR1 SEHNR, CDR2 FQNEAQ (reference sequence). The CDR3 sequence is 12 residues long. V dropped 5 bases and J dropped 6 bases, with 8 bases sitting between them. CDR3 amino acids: CASSAGGQPQHF. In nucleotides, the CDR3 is TGTGCCAGCAGCGCAGGTGGTCAGCCCCAGCATTTT.

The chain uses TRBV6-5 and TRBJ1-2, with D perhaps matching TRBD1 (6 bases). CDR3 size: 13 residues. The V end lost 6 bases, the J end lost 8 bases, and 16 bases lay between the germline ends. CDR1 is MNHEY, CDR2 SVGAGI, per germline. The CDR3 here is CASRPEGGIGYTF. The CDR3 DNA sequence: TGTGCCAGCAGACCCGAGGGGGGGATCGGCTACACCTTC.

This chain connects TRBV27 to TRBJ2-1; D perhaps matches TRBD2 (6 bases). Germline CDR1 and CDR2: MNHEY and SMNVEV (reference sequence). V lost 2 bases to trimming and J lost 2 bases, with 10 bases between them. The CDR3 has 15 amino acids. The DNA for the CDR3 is TGTGCCAGCAGTTTAGCGCGGGGTCCCTACAATGAGCAGTTCTTC. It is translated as CASSLARGPYNEQFF.

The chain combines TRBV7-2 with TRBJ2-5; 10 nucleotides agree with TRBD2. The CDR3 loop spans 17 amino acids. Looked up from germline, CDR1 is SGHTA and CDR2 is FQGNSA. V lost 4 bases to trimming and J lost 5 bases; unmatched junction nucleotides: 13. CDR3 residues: CASSSRTGTSVGETQYF. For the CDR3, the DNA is TGTGCCAGCAGCTCTAGGACCGGGACTAGCGTAGGGGAGACCCAGTACTTC.

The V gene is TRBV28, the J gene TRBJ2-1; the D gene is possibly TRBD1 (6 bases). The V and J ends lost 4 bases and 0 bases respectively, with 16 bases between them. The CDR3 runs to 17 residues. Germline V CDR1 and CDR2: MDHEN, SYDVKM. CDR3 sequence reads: CASSSPQGFNSYNEQFF. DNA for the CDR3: TGTGCCAGCAGTTCACCACAGGGATTTAACTCCTACAATGAGCAGTTCTTC.

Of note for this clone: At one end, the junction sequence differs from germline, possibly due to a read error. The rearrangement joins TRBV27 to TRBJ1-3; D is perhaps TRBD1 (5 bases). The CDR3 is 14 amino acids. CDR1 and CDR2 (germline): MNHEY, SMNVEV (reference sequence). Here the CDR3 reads CASSLQGSGNTIYF. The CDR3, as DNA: TGTGCCAGCAGTTTACAGGGTTCTGGGAACACCATATATTTT.

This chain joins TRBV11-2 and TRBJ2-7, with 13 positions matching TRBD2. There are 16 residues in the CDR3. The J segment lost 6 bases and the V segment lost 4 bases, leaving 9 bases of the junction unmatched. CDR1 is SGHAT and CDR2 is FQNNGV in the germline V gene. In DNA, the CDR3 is TGTGCCAGCAGCTCAGGGACTAGCGGGAAGAAAGGCGAGCAGTACTTC. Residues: CASSSGTSGKKGEQYF.

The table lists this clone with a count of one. CDR3 sequence: CASGGTDQETQYF. The CDR3 nucleotides are TGTGCCAGCGGAGGGACAGACCAAGAGACCCAGTACTTC. V usage is TRBV28 and J usage is TRBJ2-5, with D possibly matching TRBD1 (7 bases). CDR1 MDHEN and CDR2 SYDVKM come from the germline V gene. The germline V and J ends were trimmed by 8 bases and 0 bases, with 10 bases remaining between them. This CDR3 region has 13 residues.

The CDR3 loop is CASSLDRGTNQPQHF. CDR3 DNA sequence: TGTGCCAGCAGCTTGGACAGGGGTACCAATCAGCCCCAGCATTTT. V usage is TRBV7-6 and J usage is TRBJ1-5, with 9 bases identical to TRBD1. The CDR3 extends over 15 amino acids. Trimming removed 3 bases from V and 3 bases from J; junction bases left unmatched: 3. Germline loops: CDR1 SGHVS, CDR2 FNYEAQ.

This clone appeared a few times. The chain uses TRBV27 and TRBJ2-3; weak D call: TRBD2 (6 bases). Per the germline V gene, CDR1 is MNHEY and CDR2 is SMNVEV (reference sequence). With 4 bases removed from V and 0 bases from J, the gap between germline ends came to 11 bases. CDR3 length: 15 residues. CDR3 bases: TGTGCCAGCAGTTCAATAGCGGCCAGCACAGATACGCAGTATTTT. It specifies CASSSIAASTDTQYF.

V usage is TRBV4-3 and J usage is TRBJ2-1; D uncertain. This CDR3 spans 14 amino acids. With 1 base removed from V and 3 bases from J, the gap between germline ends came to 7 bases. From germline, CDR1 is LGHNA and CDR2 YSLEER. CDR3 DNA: TGCGCCAGCAGCCAAGTAGCCGGCTACAATGAGCAGTTCTTC. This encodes CASSQVAGYNEQFF.

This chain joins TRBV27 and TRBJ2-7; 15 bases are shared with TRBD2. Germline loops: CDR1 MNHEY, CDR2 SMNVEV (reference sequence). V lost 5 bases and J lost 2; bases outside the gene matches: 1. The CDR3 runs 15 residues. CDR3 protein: CASSRTSGGAYEQYF. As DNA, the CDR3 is TGTGCCAGCAGTCGGACTAGCGGGGGGGCCTACGAGCAGTACTTC.